The entry below gives a single T cell receptor beta chain sequence along with its context. Its antigen remains unknown. TCRdb's copy holds only in-frame clones and misses some; the assay was immunoSEQ multiplex PCR. The sample records nearly 60,000 clones, approximately 89% being singletons. The data were obtained in a study of identifying expanded T cells in peripheral blood. Study-wide results and caveats: Around 1.2 clones differed between technical replicates, versus around 16 and 19 over time.

There are 9 residues in the CDR3. Looked up from germline, CDR1 is SNHLY and CDR2 is FYNNEI. Trimming pared 11 bases from V and 15 bases from J, leaving 14 bases between. During the collection period, no donor immune events like infections were recorded. The V and J genes are TRBV2 and TRBJ2-1; no firm D call. Sequencing was done on a sample of blood. The sequence came from a person aged 18 to 70 in good health. CDR3 coding DNA: TGTGCCTCGTATTCGTTCCCGTTCTTC. Its protein is CASYSFPFF.